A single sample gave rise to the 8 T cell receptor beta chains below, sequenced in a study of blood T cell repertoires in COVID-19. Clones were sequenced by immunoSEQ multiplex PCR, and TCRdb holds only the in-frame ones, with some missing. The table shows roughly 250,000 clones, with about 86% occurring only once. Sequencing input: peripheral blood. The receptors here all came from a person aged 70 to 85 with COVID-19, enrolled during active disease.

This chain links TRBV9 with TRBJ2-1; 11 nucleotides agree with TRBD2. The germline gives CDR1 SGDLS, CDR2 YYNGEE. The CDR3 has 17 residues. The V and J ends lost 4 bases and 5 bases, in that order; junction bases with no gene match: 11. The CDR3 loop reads CASSNPRVAGGNNEQFF. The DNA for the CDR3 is TGTGCCAGCAGCAACCCCAGGGTAGCGGGAGGGAACAATGAGCAGTTCTTC.

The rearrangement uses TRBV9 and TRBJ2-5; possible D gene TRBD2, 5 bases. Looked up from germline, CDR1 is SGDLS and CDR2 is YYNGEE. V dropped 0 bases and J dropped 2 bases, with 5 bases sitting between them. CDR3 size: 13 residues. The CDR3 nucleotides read TGTGCCAGCAGCGTAGGCGGGCAAGAGACCCAGTACTTC. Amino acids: CASSVGGQETQYF.

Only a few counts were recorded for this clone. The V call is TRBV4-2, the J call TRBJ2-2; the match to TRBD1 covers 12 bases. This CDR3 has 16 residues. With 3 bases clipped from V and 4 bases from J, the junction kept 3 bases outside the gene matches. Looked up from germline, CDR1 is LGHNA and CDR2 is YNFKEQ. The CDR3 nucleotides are TGTGCCAGCAGCCAGGGACAGGGGGCAGGCACCGGGGAGCTGTTTTTT. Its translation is CASSQGQGAGTGELFF.

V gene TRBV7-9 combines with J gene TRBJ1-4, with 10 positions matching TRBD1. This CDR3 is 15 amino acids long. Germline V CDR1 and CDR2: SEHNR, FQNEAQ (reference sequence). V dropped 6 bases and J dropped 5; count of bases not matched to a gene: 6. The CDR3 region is CASRHPGQGNEKLFF. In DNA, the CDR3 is TGTGCCAGCAGACATCCGGGACAGGGGAATGAAAAACTGTTTTTT. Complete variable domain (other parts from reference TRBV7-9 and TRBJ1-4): DTGVSQNPRHKITKRGQNVTFRCDPISEHNRLYWYRQTLGQGPEFLTYFQNEAQLEKSRLLSDRFSAERPKGSFSTLEIQRTEQGDSAMYLCASRHPGQGNEKLFFGSGTQLSVL.

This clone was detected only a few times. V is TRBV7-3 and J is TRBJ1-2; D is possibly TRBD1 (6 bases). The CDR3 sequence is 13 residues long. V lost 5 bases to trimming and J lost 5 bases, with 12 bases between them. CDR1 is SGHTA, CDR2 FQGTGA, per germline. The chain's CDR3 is CASSPEGGYGYTF. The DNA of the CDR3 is TGTGCCAGCAGCCCGGAAGGGGGATATGGCTACACCTTC.

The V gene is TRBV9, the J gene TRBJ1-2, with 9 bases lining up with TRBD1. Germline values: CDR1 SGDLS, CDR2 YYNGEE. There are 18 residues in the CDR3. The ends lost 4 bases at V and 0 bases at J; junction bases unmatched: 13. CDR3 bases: TGTGCCAGCAGCCCGTACTACAGGGGGCGGACCACTAACTATGGCTACACCTTC. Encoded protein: CASSPYYRGRTTNYGYTF. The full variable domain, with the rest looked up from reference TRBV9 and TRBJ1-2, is DSGVTQTPKHLITATGQRVTLRCSPRSGDLSVYWYQQSLDQGLQFLIQYYNGEERAKGNILERFSAQQFPDLHSELNLSSLELGDSALYFCASSPYYRGRTTNYGYTFGSGTRLTVV.

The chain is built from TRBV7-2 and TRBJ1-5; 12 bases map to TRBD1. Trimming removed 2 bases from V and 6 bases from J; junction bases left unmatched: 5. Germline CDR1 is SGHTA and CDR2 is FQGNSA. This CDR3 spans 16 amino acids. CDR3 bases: TGTGCCAGCAGCTTACTGGGACAGGGGGCGGGTCAGCCCCAGCATTTT. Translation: CASSLLGQGAGQPQHF.

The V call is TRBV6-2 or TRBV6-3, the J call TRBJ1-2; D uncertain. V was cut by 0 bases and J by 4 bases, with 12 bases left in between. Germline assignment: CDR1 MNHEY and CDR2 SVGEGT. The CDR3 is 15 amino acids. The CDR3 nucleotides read TGTGCCAGCAGTTACTCGGCAGCCCGGGGCTATGGCTACACCTTC. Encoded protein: CASSYSAARGYGYTF.